This TCR beta chain emerged from a study of cytomegalovirus exposure and HLA in healthy donors. Study conclusions and caveats: Per a later analysis, approximately 16,000 TCR beta sequences showed association with HLA alleles at 0.05 false discovery rate.

The primer mix had 60 Vbeta and 13 Jbeta primers. Profiled with immunoSEQ multiplex PCR; TCRdb holds only in-frame clones, not every one. The sample has approximately 220,000 clones; around four fifths are singletons. V shed 10 bases and J 8 bases; nucleotides not matched to a gene: 12. This CDR3 has 13 amino acids. CDR1 and CDR2 (germline): MNHEY, SVGAGI. Points on this clone: The antigen remains unidentified.

This TCR derives from a boy between 2 and 10 years old in good health and CMV-seronegative. Sequencing was done on a sample of PBMCs. J is TRBJ1-2 and V is TRBV6-5, with TRBD1 matching over 8 bases. The CDR3 loop is CATRLDREGGYTF. The CDR3 DNA follows: TGTGCCACCAGGTTGGACAGGGAGGGGGGCTACACCTTC.